This T cell receptor (beta chain) appears in the sequencing data of a study of blood T cell repertoires in COVID-19. The wider study: The study drew acute and convalescent COVID-19 samples from the United States, Italy and Spain. The cDNA or gDNA used as material had been derived from T cells, B-cell-depleted T cells, or PBMCs.

This CDR3 is built from 13 residues. V dropped 5 bases and J dropped 5; count of bases not matched to a gene: 3. Germline V CDR1 and CDR2: SEHNR, FQNEAQ (reference sequence). Study processing details: Amplification of reference gene primers provided the estimated nucleated cell counts. Clones were sequenced by immunoSEQ multiplex PCR, and TCRdb holds only the in-frame ones, with some missing. V, J and clone size reflect that table, while D and trimming were determined from the DNA. The table records around 150,000 clones, around 90% of them present only once. The chain combines TRBV7-9 with TRBJ1-1; TRBD1 agrees at 9 bases. The sequence was obtained from a man in his sixties with active or convalescent COVID-19. Sequencing was carried out using peripheral blood. CDR3 in amino acids: CASSRDRETEAFF. CDR3 sequence (DNA): TGTGCCAGCAGCCGGGACAGGGAGACTGAAGCTTTCTTT. The complete variable domain, with remaining parts taken from reference TRBV7-9 and TRBJ1-1, reads DTGVSQNPRHKITKRGQNVTFRCDPISEHNRLYWYRQTLGQGPEFLTYFQNEAQLEKSRLLSDRFSAERPKGSFSTLEIQRTEQGDSAMYLCASSRDRETEAFFGQGTRLTVV.